The TCR beta chain described here comes from a study of spatial heterogeneity in lung cancer (dated by TCRdb to between 2018 and 2021). Concerning the study at large: More beta-chain than alpha-chain transcripts were consistently detected, likely reflecting higher beta-chain transcript abundance. In the raw uncorrected reads, each unique combination of TCR and UMI appeared more than ten times on average. TCR alpha and beta repertoires were quantitatively compared across multiple tumor regions, matched nontumor lung and blood in non-small cell lung cancer. Both alpha and beta chains were TCR-sequenced in samples taken at surgery, namely 220 tumor regions, 63 to 70 matched nontumor lung samples and 50 to 60 PBMC samples. The study linked features of the TCR repertoire to counts of nonsynonymous mutations, which were determined by whole-exome sequencing of tumor tissue.

This sample's time point label indicates: sample taken at primary tumor resection. Without any cell sorting, TCR sequencing was performed on whole RNA extracted either from tumor and nontumor lung tissue or from cryopreserved PBMC samples. The donors were about 71 patients from the lung TRACERx cohort who had early-stage, untreated non-small cell lung cancer. Only patients for whom sufficient RNA was available from at least two tumor regions were selected for TCR sequencing. The junction shows trimming of 5 bases on V and 2 bases on J, plus 5 bases between the germline ends. From a lookup of the germline V gene (reference sequence), CDR1 and CDR2 are SEHNR and FQNEAQ. Measured from the cysteine to the phenylalanine, the CDR3 is 12 residues long. Just CDR3 DNA is preserved here, 36 bases in frame from base 1. The method was 5' RACE. Sequencing took place on a NextSeq 500. To allow correction of PCR and sequencing errors, the TCR library protocol tagged every TCR cDNA molecule with a unique molecular identifier. The original pipeline was this. TCR identification, UMI-based error correction and CDR3 extraction were performed with Decombinator tools. Expanded TCRs were defined as those above a frequency of 2 per 1,000, corresponding to the top 1% of the tumor frequency distribution. Each repertoire was subsampled 100 times to 5,000 TCRs, after which Renyi diversity was computed with the R vegan package. CDR3 similarity networks were constructed using string-kernel similarity of amino acid triplets, with links drawn between CDR3s whose pairwise similarity was above 0.82. The raw public data were reprocessed by TCRdb itself: fastp quality trimming at Q25, MiXCR clonotype calling, in-frame beta chains only. CDR3 protein sequences are deduplicated, and each keeps its most common genes and DNA. Here the V and J calls rest on TCRdb's processing, not on the authors' analysis. The sample has more than 9,000 distinct CDR3 sequences on record, approximately 15% of them singletons. In total, the top ten clones hold 50% to 65% of the sample.

This clonotype occurred many times. What antigen it recognizes has not been identified. Nothing much larger sits one base from this clone, and base qualities are not available. Study-level results and caveats: Ubiquitous expanded tumor TCRs showed up in blood more often at tumor resection than at routine follow-up. Additional single-cell paired TCR alpha and beta sequencing was considered necessary to confirm, at a functional level, the hypothesis that regional TCRs recognize regional mutations.

The V and J segments used are TRBV7-9 and TRBJ2-3; the D gene is not confidently resolved. The material was PBMCs, obtained at surgery. The sequence came from a male donor with early-stage non-small cell lung cancer. CDR3 reads: CASSGDTDTQYF. The bases are TGTGCCAGCAGCGGAGACACAGATACGCAGTATTTT.